This TCR beta chain was obtained from a study of blood T cells in healthy people across ages. Germline values: CDR1 LGHDT, CDR2 YNNKEL (reference sequence). V lost 2 bases and J lost 0, with 4 bases in between. This CDR3 is 13 amino acids long. Researchers report isolating at least 6 million PBMCs per sample. A second PCR of 7 to 11 cycles used a sample-barcoded 5' primer and a J-beta primer mix. From the 5' RACE reads, TCRdb called clonotypes with MiXCR, one entry per CDR3 protein. The sample shows around 690,000 distinct CDR3 sequences, about 54% of them seen only once. The specimen sequenced was blood. The TCR originated in a man aged 60-69 years in good health. The rearrangement joins TRBV3-1 to TRBJ1-2; no firm D call. The CDR3 sequence is CASSQLSNYGYTF. CDR3 DNA: TGTGCCAGCAGCCAATTGTCTAACTATGGCTACACCTTC.